A selection of T cell receptor beta chains follows, all from one sample in a study of blood T cell repertoires in COVID-19. Libraries were prepared by immunoSEQ multiplex PCR; TCRdb keeps only in-frame clonotypes and omits some of them. The profile covers about 59,000 clones, with around four fifths appearing a single time and approximately 3.5% taken by the ten largest. The specimen sequenced was peripheral blood. All receptors derive from a woman older than 75 with acute or convalescent COVID-19. The CDR3 runs from the conserved cysteine through the conserved F or W. A D gene is named only where the DNA matches it firmly. Clone sizes are given selectively: once, few, many, or a class where the clone is expanded.

J gene	V gene	D gene	clone size	CDR3 protein	CDR3 DNA
TRBJ1-5	TRBV15	TRBD1	NA	CATSGKGQSNRSNQPQHF	TGTGCCACCAGCGGGAAGGGACAGAGTAATAGGAGCAATCAGCCCCAGCATTTT
TRBJ2-1	TRBV27	NA	few	CASSLLGGGNEQFF	TGTGCCAGCAGTTTACTAGGTGGTGGCAATGAGCAGTTCTTC
TRBJ1-6	TRBV30	TRBD1	NA	CAWSTGQGDSPLHF	TGTGCCTGGAGTACTGGGCAGGGGGATTCACCCCTCCACTTT
TRBJ2-3	TRBV2	TRBD2	NA	CASSPGLAFNTQYF	TGTGCCAGCAGTCCGGGACTAGCTTTCAATACGCAGTATTTT
TRBJ2-7	TRBV5-4	NA	few	CASSPVGQLYYEQYF	TGTGCCAGCAGCCCTGTCGGACAGCTCTACTACGAGCAGTACTTC
TRBJ2-3	TRBV6-6	NA	NA	CASRLQGTLTDTQYF	TGTGCCAGCAGGTTACAGGGTACGCTCACAGATACGCAGTATTTT
TRBJ2-7	TRBV10-1	NA	NA	CATSGGSYEQYF	TGCGCCACCTCCGGGGGCTCCTACGAGCAGTACTTC
TRBJ2-3	TRBV5-1	NA	NA	CASRLLGGVTDTQYF	TGCGCCAGCAGACTCTTGGGGGGAGTCACAGATACGCAGTATTTT
TRBJ1-6	TRBV28	TRBD1	few	CASITGSGGRHRGSPLHF	TGTGCCAGCATAACTGGCTCAGGGGGTAGGCATCGGGGTTCACCCCTCCACTTT
TRBJ1-1	TRBV9	NA	NA	CASSPRAVNTEAFF	TGTGCCAGCAGCCCCCGCGCGGTGAACACTGAAGCTTTCTTT
TRBJ1-1	TRBV19	NA	NA	CASSARGRREAFF	TGTGCCAGTAGTGCCCGAGGGCGCCGTGAAGCTTTCTTT
TRBJ1-1	TRBV6-5	TRBD1	NA	CASSYSIFQGAPEAFF	TGTGCCAGCAGTTACTCGATTTTTCAGGGGGCGCCTGAAGCTTTCTTT
TRBJ1-1	TRBV5-5	NA	NA	CATTTGTSNIMNTEAFF	TGTGCCACCACGACCGGGACATCTAATATTATGAACACTGAAGCTTTCTTT
TRBJ1-1	TRBV12-5	NA	NA	CASGWTQGYTEAFF	TGTGCTAGTGGTTGGACTCAAGGGTACACTGAAGCTTTCTTT
TRBJ2-3	TRBV28	TRBD1	NA	CASSLRGRVLTTQYF	TGTGCCAGCAGTTTAAGGGGGCGGGTTCTTACTACGCAGTATTTT
TRBJ1-3	TRBV7-6	TRBD1	NA	CASSLGTGVGNTIYF	TGTGCCAGCAGCCTGGGGACAGGGGTTGGAAACACCATATATTTT